A single sample gave rise to the 20 T cell receptor beta chains below, sequenced in a study of untreated major depressive disorder. The method was immunoSEQ multiplex PCR; TCRdb's version includes in-frame clones alone and lacks a portion of them. The sample has about 21,000 clones, 89% seen once; the top ten hold approximately 0.47%. The sample comprised CD4+ T cells from PBMCs. Source of these receptors: a woman aged 40 to 50 in good health.

The chain carries TRBV6-6 and TRBJ2-7; D not resolved. The CDR3 sequence is 11 residues long. Per the germline V gene, CDR1 is MNHNY and CDR2 is SVGAGI (reference sequence). Deletions cut 7 bases from V and 3 bases from J, with 7 bases between. DNA of the CDR3: TGTGCCAGCAAGAACAGCTACGAGCAGTACGTC. This sequence encodes CASKNSYEQYV.

This clone was seen just once. CDR3 coding DNA: TGTGCCAGCAGCTTAACCCCGGGAGAGTACGAGCAGTACGTC. Its translation: CASSLTPGEYEQYV. The chain has TRBV7-8 and TRBJ2-7; a possible D gene is TRBD2 (6 bases). V was clipped by 2 bases and J by 4 bases, with 12 bases between them. The germline V gene has CDR1 SGHVS and CDR2 FQNEAQ. CDR3 length: 14 residues.

V and J are TRBV30 and TRBJ2-5; 11 positions match TRBD1. Unmatched junction bases numbered 5, after V lost 4 bases and J lost 4 bases. The CDR3 length is 14 residues. Germline V CDR1 and CDR2: GTSNPN, SVGIG (reference sequence). The chain's CDR3 is CAWKDRGHLETQYF. Here the CDR3 DNA reads TGTGCCTGGAAGGACAGGGGGCATTTAGAGACCCAGTACTTC.

The chain uses TRBV30 and TRBJ1-1; D is perhaps TRBD1 (6 bases). In germline, CDR1 is GTSNPN, CDR2 SVGIG (reference sequence). The V and J ends lost 2 bases and 5 bases respectively, with 18 bases between them. This CDR3 is built from 15 residues. In DNA form, the CDR3 reads TGTGCCTGGAGTACCCGAAGAGGGGGGGGAACTGAAGCTTTCTTT. Translated, it gives CAWSTRRGGGTEAFF.

The V call is TRBV7-9, the J call TRBJ2-5; possible D gene TRBD2, 6 bases. The CDR3 extends over 12 amino acids. Per the germline V gene, CDR1 is SEHNR and CDR2 is FQNEAQ (reference sequence). The V end was cut by 1 base, the J end by 9 bases, with 9 bases between. CDR3 region: CASSLDRGAQYF. Here the CDR3 DNA reads TGTGCCAGCAGCTTAGACCGCGGGGCCCAGTACTTC.

The chain joins TRBV19 to TRBJ2-6; D gene ambiguous. Germline-derived CDR1 and CDR2 are LNHDA and SQIVND (reference sequence). V lost 5 bases, J lost 0 bases, and 11 bases lay in between. The CDR3 length is 16 residues. CDR3 amino acids: CASSPSRYSGANVLTF. The CDR3 bases are TGTGCCAGTAGTCCCAGCCGGTACTCTGGGGCCAACGTCCTGACTTTC.

The V call is TRBV7-3, the J call TRBJ2-2; D might be TRBD1 (5 bases). Germline V gene data show CDR1 as SGHTA and CDR2 as FQGTGA. V was cut by 5 bases and J by 6 bases, with 13 bases left in between. There are 14 residues in the CDR3. CDR3 sequence: CASSLDSFSGELFF. DNA of the CDR3: TGTGCCAGCAGCCTCGACAGTTTCTCCGGGGAGCTGTTTTTT.

The V and J genes are TRBV5-1 and TRBJ1-1; TRBD1 might be the D (5 bases). The CDR3 length is 13 residues. Trimming removed 2 bases at V and 1 base at J, with 6 bases between. CDR1 is SGHRS and CDR2 is YFSETQ in the germline V gene. CDR3 sequence (DNA): TGCGCCAGCAGCTTAAGGGGGAACACTGAAGCTTTCTTT. It translates to CASSLRGNTEAFF.

This rearrangement joins TRBV10-1 to TRBJ2-7; possibly TRBD1 for D (6 bases). Germline loops: CDR1 WNHNN, CDR2 SYGVQD (reference sequence). V was cut by 8 bases and J by 0 bases, with 23 bases left in between. CDR3 size: 17 residues. The CDR3 is CASATYDRFRASYEQYF. In nucleotides, the CDR3 is TGCGCCAGCGCCACTTACGACAGGTTCCGGGCCTCCTACGAGCAGTACTTC.

V usage is TRBV9 and J usage is TRBJ2-5, with D possibly being TRBD1 (5 bases). The length of the CDR3 is 12 residues. Deletions cut 3 bases from V and 4 bases from J, with 7 bases between. From germline, CDR1 is SGDLS and CDR2 YYNGEE. The CDR3 coding sequence is TGTGCCAGCAGCGCAGGGCGAGAGACCCAGTACTTC. Translated: CASSAGRETQYF. The full variable domain, rest sourced from reference TRBV9 and TRBJ2-5, is DSGVTQTPKHLITATGQRVTLRCSPRSGDLSVYWYQQSLDQGLQFLIQYYNGEERAKGNILERFSAQQFPDLHSELNLSSLELGDSALYFCASSAGRETQYFGPGTRLLVL.

The V and J genes are TRBV30 and TRBJ1-1, with D unclear. The CDR3 sequence is 12 residues long. The germline V gene has CDR1 GTSNPN and CDR2 SVGIG (reference sequence). V lost 2 bases and J 1 base, leaving 5 bases between the germline ends. CDR3 loop: CAWSRANTEAFF. CDR3 nucleotides: TGTGCCTGGAGTAGGGCGAACACTGAAGCTTTCTTT. Full variable domain (outside the CDR3, taken from reference TRBV30 and TRBJ1-1): SQTIHQWPATLVQPVGSPLSLECTVEGTSNPNLYWYRQAAGRGLQLLFYSVGIGQISSEVPQNLSASRPQDRQFILSSKKLLLSDSGFYLCAWSRANTEAFFGQGTRLTVV.

The chain recombines TRBV7-9 with TRBJ2-7; TRBD2 matches at 9 bases. CDR3 length: 16 amino acids. The V gene end was trimmed by 8 bases and the J gene end by 0 bases; junction bases not matched to a gene: 11. Germline CDR1 and CDR2: SEHNR and FQNEAQ (reference sequence). The CDR3 DNA sequence: TGTGCCAGCGCTCTGGGGCTAGCGGGAACCTCCTACGAGCAGTACTTC. The encoded protein is CASALGLAGTSYEQYF. Using reference TRBV7-9 and TRBJ2-7 for the parts outside the CDR3, the full variable domain is DTGVSQNPRHKITKRGQNVTFRCDPISEHNRLYWYRQTLGQGPEFLTYFQNEAQLEKSRLLSDRFSAERPKGSFSTLEIQRTEQGDSAMYLCASALGLAGTSYEQYFGPGTRLTVT.

This sequence joins TRBV19 and TRBJ1-2; unclear D gene. V was cut by 5 bases and J by 5 bases, with 9 bases left in between. Germline V CDR1 and CDR2: LNHDA, SQIVND (reference sequence). The CDR3 sequence is 12 residues long. Here the CDR3 DNA reads TGTGCCAGTAGTCGGGCGGGATATGGCTACACCTTC. It specifies CASSRAGYGYTF.

The chain carries TRBV5-1 and TRBJ2-5; D not certain. There are 16 residues in the CDR3. The V and J ends lost 0 bases and 5 bases respectively, with 17 bases between them. Germline V gene sequence: CDR1 SGHRS, CDR2 YFSETQ. The CDR3 DNA reads as TGCGCCAGCAGCTTGGCGGCCTACGGAGCTTCGGAGACCCAGTACTTC. Translation gives CASSLAAYGASETQYF.

The chain has TRBV6-5 and TRBJ2-1, with 10 nucleotides matching TRBD2. V was clipped by 7 bases and J by 9 bases; unmatched bases: 9. Germline V CDR1 and CDR2: MNHEY, SVGAGI. The CDR3 consists of 14 residues. The CDR3 protein is CASKWLAGVSEQFF. The CDR3 DNA reads as TGTGCCAGCAAGTGGCTAGCGGGAGTCAGTGAGCAGTTCTTC.

The V and J genes are TRBV6-5 and TRBJ2-2; D may be TRBD1 or TRBD2 (5 bases each). Germline-derived CDR1 and CDR2 are MNHEY and SVGAGI. The CDR3 spans 16 residues. The V end was cut by 0 bases, the J end by 0 bases, with 8 bases between. CDR3 sequence: CASSYSGESNTGELFF. The CDR3 bases are TGTGCCAGCAGTTACTCGGGGGAATCGAACACCGGGGAGCTGTTTTTT.

This clone was picked up one time. This chain connects TRBV10-2 to TRBJ2-1; 10 bases are a match to TRBD2. The CDR3 is made up of 13 amino acids. The ends lost 6 bases at V and 7 bases at J; junction bases unmatched: 3. CDR1 and CDR2 (germline): WSHSY, SAAADI. DNA of the CDR3: TGCGCCAGCAGATCGGGACTAGCGAATGAGCAGTTCTTC. It is translated as CASRSGLANEQFF.

This clone was counted only a few times. J is TRBJ1-1 and V is TRBV5-4, with no clear D. CDR1 is SGHNT, CDR2 YYREEE, per germline (reference sequence). The CDR3 loop spans 12 amino acids. The V and J ends lost 4 bases and 1 base respectively, with 5 bases between them. The CDR3 nucleotides are TGTGCCAGCAGCACGCAGAACACTGAAGCTTTCTTT. Translating gives CASSTQNTEAFF.

The chain recombines TRBV7-9 with TRBJ1-5; maybe TRBD1 (5 bases). CDR3 size: 13 residues. Germline CDR1 and CDR2: SEHNR and FQNEAQ (reference sequence). V lost 5 bases, J lost 1 base, and 6 bases lay in between. The CDR3 DNA sequence: TGTGCCAGCAGCGGGGACAGCAATCAGCCCCAGCATTTT. Protein product: CASSGDSNQPQHF.

V is TRBV7-6 and J is TRBJ1-6; a weak D match, TRBD1 (5 bases). The CDR3 extends over 15 amino acids. Trimming cost V 1 base and J 10 bases, with 14 bases left between them. Germline CDR1 SGHVS, CDR2 FNYEAQ. The DNA of the CDR3 is TGTGCCAGCAGCTTAGTGGCAGGCGGGGGGTCACCCCTCCACTTT. Protein product: CASSLVAGGGSPLHF.